These 8 T cell receptor beta chains originate from one sample sequenced in a study of cytotoxic CD8 clonotypes in ibrutinib-treated CLL. Produced via immunoSEQ multiplex PCR; TCRdb's table is partial and in-frame only. In the table there are 49,000 or so clones, approximately 50% of which are singletons. The sequencing here drew on PBMCs, taken after 12 months of ibrutinib treatment. The receptors were gathered from a human donor with chronic lymphocytic leukemia.

This clone was seen repeatedly, ten times or more. The chain couples TRBV11-1 to TRBJ1-1; no firm D call. Looked up from germline, CDR1 is SGHAT and CDR2 is FQDESV (reference sequence). With 3 bases removed from V and 5 bases from J, the gap between germline ends came to 16 bases. This CDR3 spans 15 amino acids. The DNA of the CDR3 is TGTGCCAGCAGCTTTTCGACGCTTGTTGGGACTGAAGCTTTCTTT. The encoded protein is CASSFSTLVGTEAFF.

Here the CDR3 DNA reads TGCGCCAGCAGCTTGAGCCCGGAGGGCTCCTACGAGCAGTACTTC. It translates to CASSLSPEGSYEQYF. This chain joins TRBV5-1 and TRBJ2-7; the D gene is possibly TRBD2 (6 bases). V was shortened by 1 base and J by 0 bases, with 11 bases between the two germline ends. Germline V gives CDR1 SGHRS, CDR2 YFSETQ. The CDR3 contains 15 residues.

This clone was counted once. The rearrangement joins TRBV13 to TRBJ1-2; D gene unclear. The CDR3 covers 14 residues. V was shortened by 4 bases and J by 7 bases, with 16 bases between the two germline ends. From germline, CDR1 is PRHDT and CDR2 FYEKMQ (reference sequence). The CDR3 protein is CASSSLTYLGGYTF. The CDR3 DNA is TGTGCCAGCAGCTCACTCACCTATCTGGGTGGCTACACCTTC. The variable domain in full, completed from reference TRBV13 and TRBJ1-2, reads AAGVIQSPRHLIKEKRETATLKCYPIPRHDTVYWYQQGPGQDPQFLISFYEKMQSDKGSIPDRFSAQQFSDYHSELNMSSLELGDSALYFCASSSLTYLGGYTFGSGTRLTVV.

This clone was counted at least ten times. This rearrangement joins TRBV19 to TRBJ1-2; possible D gene TRBD1, 5 bases. From germline, CDR1 is LNHDA and CDR2 SQIVND (reference sequence). This CDR3 is built from 13 residues. Trimming removed 2 bases at V and 4 bases at J, with 8 bases between. The CDR3 region has the DNA TGTGCCAGTAGTATAAGAGGGGCCTATGGCTACACCTTC. This sequence encodes CASSIRGAYGYTF.

The J gene is TRBJ2-1, the V gene TRBV29-1; weak D call: TRBD2 (6 bases). This CDR3 comprises 13 residues. The V and J ends lost 4 bases and 7 bases respectively, with 14 bases between them. Per the germline V gene, CDR1 is SQVTM and CDR2 is ANQGSEA. CDR3 sequence: CSVASGLKNEQFF. The CDR3 DNA follows: TGCAGCGTTGCCAGCGGGCTCAAAAATGAGCAGTTCTTC.

This sequence joins TRBV28 and TRBJ1-5; possibly TRBD1 for D (6 bases). Trimming shortened V by 1 base and J by 7 bases, and 11 bases separated the two germline ends. The germline CDR1 and CDR2 sequences are MDHEN and SYDVKM. The CDR3 contains 14 residues. CDR3 loop: CASSLLQGKQPQHF. DNA for the CDR3: TGTGCCAGCAGTTTATTGCAGGGGAAACAGCCCCAGCATTTT.

This clone was seen a handful of times. The chain is built from TRBV5-1 and TRBJ2-7, with a tentative D call TRBD2 (8 bases). Trimming cost V 4 bases and J 1 base, with 24 bases left between them. The CDR3 totals 18 residues. Germline CDR1 SGHRS, CDR2 YFSETQ. The CDR3 is CASSLGQAGAGGSYEQYF. CDR3 nucleotides: TGCGCCAGCAGCCTAGGACAGGCCGGGGCGGGAGGTTCCTACGAGCAGTACTTC.

The chain links TRBV27 to TRBJ2-3; D is uncertain. Trimming took off 5 bases at V and 2 bases at J, with 8 bases between the two ends. The CDR3 length is 13 residues. Germline V lookup: CDR1 MNHEY, CDR2 SMNVEV (reference sequence). Written as DNA, the CDR3 is TGTGCCAGCAGTGGACGGGTCACAGATACGCAGTATTTT. Its protein product is CASSGRVTDTQYF.